These 30 T cell receptor beta chains share one sample of origin, sequenced in a study of shared clonotypes between healthy human individuals. Measured with immunoSEQ multiplex PCR; TCRdb has only the in-frame clones, and not every one. The data show some 2.4 million clones, over 85% seen once. The source material was naive CD4+ T cells from PBMCs. Subset specified: CD45RA+ positively selected. These receptors all come from a man younger than 30 in good health. Some clones in this sample may be carry-over from other donors' samples.

The J gene is TRBJ1-4, the V gene TRBV28; 7 nucleotides align to TRBD1. V was pared by 3 bases and J by 5 bases, with 3 bases of the junction left unmatched. The germline V gene has CDR1 MDHEN and CDR2 SYDVKM. This CDR3 is built from 14 residues. The CDR3 coding sequence is TGTGCCAGCAGTTTGGGGACAGAAAATGAAAAACTGTTTTTT. It translates to CASSLGTENEKLFF.

This clone was seen only once. V usage is TRBV5-1 and J usage is TRBJ2-1; 14 nucleotides match TRBD2. CDR1 and CDR2 (germline): SGHRS, YFSETQ. The CDR3 contains 13 residues. Unmatched junction bases numbered 7, after V lost 4 bases and J lost 16 bases. The CDR3 DNA reads as TGCGCCAGCAGCCACGGACTAGCGGGAGGAGAATTCTTC. Translation gives CASSHGLAGGEFF.

CDR3 sequence: CASTDGQGARVSGNTIYF. DNA for the CDR3: TGCGCCAGCACTGACGGACAGGGGGCTCGAGTTTCCGGAAACACCATATATTTT. The J gene is TRBJ1-3, the V gene TRBV4-1, with 11 bases matching TRBD1. This CDR3 contains 18 residues. Germline CDR1 and CDR2: MGHRA and YSYEKL. V trimming: 7 bases; J trimming: 4 bases; junction bases outside the gene matches: 15.

The V gene is TRBV5-1, the J gene TRBJ2-1; 8 nucleotides agree with TRBD2. Trimming at V came to 0 bases and at J to 4 bases, leaving 18 bases not matched to a gene. The germline gives CDR1 SGHRS, CDR2 YFSETQ. There are 20 residues in the CDR3. The CDR3 sequence: CASSLGRGLAGGGLYNEQFF. The DNA for the CDR3 is TGCGCCAGCAGCTTGGGACGTGGGCTAGCGGGTGGCGGTTTATACAATGAGCAGTTCTTC.

This clone has just one count. The rearrangement links TRBV2 to TRBJ1-1; the D gene is possibly TRBD1 (5 bases). CDR3 length: 14 residues. Trimming stripped 3 bases from V and 4 bases from J, with 12 bases between. Germline V lookup: CDR1 SNHLY, CDR2 FYNNEI. CDR3 protein: CASSDRRGGTEAFF. The CDR3, as DNA: TGTGCCAGCAGTGATCGTCGGGGGGGCACTGAAGCTTTCTTT. The entire variable domain, with the rest obtained from reference TRBV2 and TRBJ1-1, is as follows: EPEVTQTPSHQVTQMGQEVILRCVPISNHLYFYWYRQILGQKVEFLVSFYNNEISEKSEIFDDQFSVERPDGSNFTLKIRSTKLEDSAMYFCASSDRRGGTEAFFGQGTRLTVV.

The chain has TRBV5-4 and TRBJ1-2, with D maybe TRBD1 (5 bases). This CDR3 has 13 residues. V lost 3 bases and J lost 8, with 14 bases in between. The germline gives CDR1 SGHNT, CDR2 YYREEE (reference sequence). CDR3 loop: CASSSRASGGYTF. In DNA, the CDR3 is TGTGCCAGCAGCTCCAGGGCTTCTGGGGGCTACACCTTC.

The CDR3 DNA is TGTGCCATCAGGAGGGACCTCCTCGCCACTGAAGCTTTCTTT. Protein product: CAIRRDLLATEAFF. The chain recombines TRBV10-3 with TRBJ1-1; D may be TRBD1 (5 bases). The V end lost 6 bases, the J end lost 4 bases, and 15 bases lay between the germline ends. This CDR3 is 14 amino acids long. From germline, CDR1 is ENHRY and CDR2 SYGVKD.

Concerning this clone: Other DNA variants within this sample encode the same CDR3. V and J are TRBV27 and TRBJ2-5; D may be TRBD1 or TRBD2 (5 bases each). Germline loops: CDR1 MNHEY, CDR2 SMNVEV (reference sequence). Trimming removed 0 bases from V and 2 bases from J, with 7 bases in between. The CDR3 spans 14 residues. The CDR3 DNA is TGTGCCAGCAGTTTATCCGGGGCGCAAGAGACCCAGTACTTC. Translated, it gives CASSLSGAQETQYF.

J is TRBJ2-7 and V is TRBV11-2; 7 nucleotides match TRBD1. Germline V lookup: CDR1 SGHAT, CDR2 FQNNGV. Trimming took 0 bases from V and 6 from J; bases not matched to a gene: 14. The CDR3 contains 17 residues. CDR3 sequence: CASSLDPSTGKLGEQYF. CDR3 nucleotide sequence: TGTGCCAGCAGCTTAGATCCATCGACAGGGAAACTCGGCGAGCAGTACTTC.

This clone appeared a few times. The chain recombines TRBV6-1 with TRBJ1-2, with D tentatively TRBD1 (6 bases). The CDR3 has 15 residues. Deletions cut 2 bases from V and 1 base from J, with 11 bases between. Germline CDR1 and CDR2: MNHNS and SASEGT. CDR3 sequence: CASSESSRGNYGYTF. The CDR3 DNA is TGTGCCAGCAGTGAATCTAGCAGGGGTAACTATGGCTACACCTTC.

The rearrangement uses TRBV4-1 and TRBJ1-5; perhaps TRBD1 as D (5 bases). CDR3 size: 14 residues. V was clipped by 0 bases and J by 2 bases, with 5 bases between them. The V gene's germline CDR1 is MGHRA and CDR2 YSYEKL. The CDR3 DNA reads TGCGCCAGCAGCCAAGAGGGGGGCAATCAGCCCCAGCATTTT. Protein: CASSQEGGNQPQHF.

J is TRBJ1-2 and V is TRBV6-5; D is undetermined. The germline CDR1 and CDR2 sequences are MNHEY and SVGAGI. This CDR3 is 14 amino acids long. The ends were cut back, 6 bases at V and 8 bases at J, with 19 bases in the middle. CDR3: CASSRGSDTEGYTF. CDR3 coding DNA: TGTGCCAGCAGCCGAGGGTCAGACACGGAAGGCTACACCTTC.

The chain combines TRBV7-9 with TRBJ2-3; D is possibly TRBD2 (5 bases). This CDR3 region has 14 residues. Trimming shortened V by 5 bases and J by 2 bases, and 11 bases separated the two germline ends. Looked up from germline, CDR1 is SEHNR and CDR2 is FQNEAQ (reference sequence). The CDR3 sequence: CASSPPADTDTQYF. Here the CDR3 DNA reads TGTGCCAGCAGCCCCCCAGCGGACACAGATACGCAGTATTTT.

The chain has TRBV28 and TRBJ2-7; TRBD2 matches 9 bases. This CDR3 region has 15 residues. Germline V gene sequence: CDR1 MDHEN, CDR2 SYDVKM. After removal of 4 bases from V and 2 bases from J, the junction contained 6 bases not matched to a gene. In nucleotides, the CDR3 is TGTGCCAGCAGTTCCGGGACTAGCAAGGCCTACGAGCAGTACTTC. This codes for CASSSGTSKAYEQYF.

The V gene is TRBV12-5, the J gene TRBJ2-1; D might be TRBD2 (5 bases). The CDR3 totals 15 residues. V was shortened by 5 bases and J by 2 bases, with 13 bases between the two germline ends. Germline V gives CDR1 LGHNT, CDR2 FRNRAP. CDR3 residues: CASGGPPGTYNEQFF. The CDR3 DNA sequence: TGTGCTAGTGGTGGACCCCCGGGAACCTACAATGAGCAGTTCTTC. Looking up the rest from reference TRBV12-5 and TRBJ2-1 gives the full variable domain: DARVTQTPRHKVTEMGQEVTMRCQPILGHNTVFWYRQTMMQGLELLAYFRNRAPLDDSGMPKDRFSAEMPDATLATLKIQPSEPRDSAVYFCASGGPPGTYNEQFFGPGTRLTVL.

V is TRBV7-3 and J is TRBJ2-3; D remains ambiguous. The germline CDR1 and CDR2 sequences are SGHTA and FQGTGA. Between the trimmed V and J ends, which lost 5 bases and 5 bases, there was a span of 8 bases. The length of the CDR3 is 12 residues. CDR3 loop: CASSLDEDTQYF. Written as DNA, the CDR3 is TGTGCCAGCAGCCTTGATGAAGATACGCAGTATTTT.

V gene TRBV6-7 combines with J gene TRBJ2-2, with D maybe TRBD1 (5 bases). TRBV6-7 is an open reading frame, and its role is uncertain. The CDR3 runs to 17 residues. The V end lost 5 bases, the J end lost 0 bases, and 16 bases lay between the germline ends. The CDR3 DNA reads TGTGCCAGCAGTATGAACAGGATCAACGCGAACACCGGGGAGCTGTTTTTT. Translated: CASSMNRINANTGELFF.

This rearrangement joins TRBV19 to TRBJ1-1; 9 nucleotides line up with TRBD1. The CDR3 spans 15 residues. Unmatched junction bases numbered 9, after V lost 5 bases and J lost 5 bases. Germline assignment: CDR1 LNHDA and CDR2 SQIVND (reference sequence). The CDR3 sequence is CASSLQDRGRTEAFF. The CDR3 bases are TGTGCCAGTAGTTTGCAGGACAGGGGAAGGACTGAAGCTTTCTTT.

This rearrangement joins TRBV5-1 to TRBJ2-1; 13 bases agree with TRBD2. Germline V gives CDR1 SGHRS, CDR2 YFSETQ. The length of the CDR3 is 20 residues. The junction had 15 bases not matched to a gene; V was cut back by 4 bases and J by 2 bases. The CDR3 here is CASSRPRTSGGASPYNEQFF. The CDR3, as DNA: TGCGCCAGCAGCCGGCCTAGGACTAGCGGGGGCGCCTCGCCCTACAATGAGCAGTTCTTC. The full variable domain, completed using reference TRBV5-1 and TRBJ2-1, is KAGVTQTPRYLIKTRGQQVTLSCSPISGHRSVSWYQQTPGQGLQFLFEYFSETQRNKGNFPGRFSGRQFSNSRSEMNVSTLELGDSALYLCASSRPRTSGGASPYNEQFFGPGTRLTVL.

The V gene is TRBV7-9, the J gene TRBJ2-7; D remains ambiguous. CDR1 is SEHNR and CDR2 is FQNEAQ in the germline V gene (reference sequence). Deletions cut 7 bases from V and 2 bases from J, with 15 bases between. The CDR3 extends over 14 amino acids. The CDR3 protein is CASNVPGQTYEQYF. CDR3 sequence (DNA): TGTGCCAGCAACGTCCCCGGGCAGACCTACGAGCAGTACTTC. Looking up the rest from reference TRBV7-9 and TRBJ2-7 gives the full variable domain: DTGVSQNPRHKITKRGQNVTFRCDPISEHNRLYWYRQTLGQGPEFLTYFQNEAQLEKSRLLSDRFSAERPKGSFSTLEIQRTEQGDSAMYLCASNVPGQTYEQYFGPGTRLTVT.

This clone showed up just a few times. Other DNA sequences of this sample code for an identical CDR3. The V and J genes are TRBV7-2 and TRBJ1-1; D not certain. The germline gives CDR1 SGHTA, CDR2 FQGNSA. The germline V and J ends were trimmed by 3 bases and 0 bases, with 5 bases remaining between them. The CDR3 totals 13 residues. CDR3 residues: CASSLDLNTEAFF. The CDR3 nucleotides are TGTGCCAGCAGCTTGGACCTGAACACTGAAGCTTTCTTT. Drawing the rest from reference TRBV7-2 and TRBJ1-1, the complete variable domain is GAGVSQSPSNKVTEKGKDVELRCDPISGHTALYWYRQSLGQGLEFLIYFQGNSAPDKSGLPSDRFSAERTGGSVSTLTIQRTQQEDSAVYLCASSLDLNTEAFFGQGTRLTVV.

The rearrangement uses TRBV7-9 and TRBJ2-5; D possibly uses TRBD1 or TRBD2 (6 bases each). The J call may be wrong; the DNA end is better matched by TRBJ2-7. The germline V gene has CDR1 SEHNR and CDR2 FQNEAQ (reference sequence). CDR3 size: 14 residues. The CDR3 region is CASSLGGAVDEQYF. The CDR3 DNA reads TGTGCCAGCAGCTTAGGGGGGGCAGTTGACGAGCAGTACTTC.

V and J are TRBV9 and TRBJ2-2, with D possibly being TRBD1 or TRBD2 (5 bases each). CDR1 and CDR2 (germline): SGDLS, YYNGEE. The CDR3 is 15 residues long. V gave up 0 bases and J gave up 7 bases, with 13 bases separating them. This chain's CDR3 is CASSVEGTKFGELFF. In nucleotides, the CDR3 is TGTGCCAGCAGCGTAGAAGGGACCAAATTCGGGGAGCTGTTTTTT.

The J gene is TRBJ2-1, the V gene TRBV7-3, with TRBD1 matching over 12 bases. The V and J ends lost 4 bases and 9 bases, in that order; junction bases with no gene match: 13. This CDR3 contains 17 residues. CDR1 is SGHTA, CDR2 FQGTGA, per germline. DNA of the CDR3: TGTGCCAGCAGCTCCAATCCGGGACAGGGGGCCCTCAGTGAGCAGTTCTTC. Translating gives CASSSNPGQGALSEQFF.

V gene TRBV28 combines with J gene TRBJ1-2, with D unresolved. The germline gives CDR1 MDHEN, CDR2 SYDVKM. Trimming pared 5 bases from V and 7 bases from J, leaving 11 bases between. This CDR3 has 12 amino acids. CDR3 loop: CASSPPMVGYTF. The CDR3 DNA follows: TGTGCCAGCAGTCCACCGATGGTTGGCTACACCTTC.

V gene TRBV5-7 combines with J gene TRBJ1-2; D unclear. TRBV5-7 is an ORF for which the function is uncertain. The V end lost 3 bases, the J end lost 3 bases, and 12 bases lay between the germline ends. The CDR3 is made up of 14 amino acids. CDR3 DNA sequence: TGTGCCAGCAGCTCGGGCCTAACCTACTATGGCTACACCTTC. Amino acid sequence: CASSSGLTYYGYTF.

Concerning this clone: This sample also contains other DNA sequences that code for the same CDR3. The chain recombines TRBV30 with TRBJ1-5; TRBD1 agrees at 12 bases. The germline CDR1 and CDR2 sequences are GTSNPN and SVGIG (reference sequence). There are 14 residues in the CDR3. Trimming cost V 3 bases and J 7 bases; bases outside gene matches: 4. For the CDR3, the DNA is TGTGCCTGGAGCGGGACAGGGGGCGGGCAGCCCCAGCATTTT. It specifies CAWSGTGGGQPQHF.

This clone was counted once. V usage is TRBV18 and J usage is TRBJ1-4, with a tentative D call TRBD1 (5 bases). The CDR3 sequence is 17 residues long. V dropped 3 bases and J dropped 0 bases, with 14 bases sitting between them. Germline CDR1 reads KGHSH; CDR2 reads LQKENI. CDR3 amino acids: CASSPTAGTATNEKLFF. For the CDR3, the DNA is TGTGCCAGCTCACCGACAGCCGGGACGGCAACTAATGAAAAACTGTTTTTT.

The rearrangement links TRBV5-4 to TRBJ2-2; the D call may be TRBD1 or TRBD2 (5 bases each). The CDR3 totals 16 residues. The V gene's germline CDR1 is SGHNT and CDR2 YYREEE (reference sequence). V lost 3 bases and J 5 bases, leaving 17 bases between the germline ends. CDR3 protein: CASSSKTGRTTGELFF. DNA for the CDR3: TGTGCCAGCAGCTCAAAAACGGGACGGACGACCGGGGAGCTGTTTTTT.

V gene TRBV5-6 combines with J gene TRBJ2-1; tentative D call: TRBD2 (6 bases). Germline loops: CDR1 SGHDT, CDR2 YYEEEE. CDR3 length: 15 residues. V was trimmed by 2 bases and J by 4 bases, leaving 13 bases between them. The chain's CDR3 is CASSFPRDWYNEQFF. The CDR3 DNA reads TGTGCCAGCAGCTTCCCGCGGGATTGGTACAATGAGCAGTTCTTC. The whole variable domain, filled in from reference TRBV5-6 and TRBJ2-1, reads DAGVTQSPTHLIKTRGQQVTLRCSPKSGHDTVSWYQQALGQGPQFIFQYYEEEERQRGNFPDRFSGHQFPNYSSELNVNALLLGDSALYLCASSFPRDWYNEQFFGPGTRLTVL.